The sequence of this TCR beta chain was determined in a study of T cells in Graves' hyperthyroidism and ophthalmopathy. Study-wide points: Most thyroid clonotypes expanded above 0.001 appeared in blood too.

Regions amplified from RNA transcripts were the TCR beta CDR3 regions. In the first-round RT-PCR of the TCR CDR3, the HTBI primer set was used. TCRdb called the multiplex PCR reads again in MiXCR, with one record for every CDR3 protein. The repertoire holds hundreds of thousands of distinct CDR3 sequences, with about 20% as singletons. V lost 4 bases to trimming and J lost 7 bases; unmatched junction nucleotides: 9. The CDR3 consists of 14 residues. The germline V gene encodes CDR1 SGHTA and CDR2 FQGNSA. About this clonotype itself: Its antigen is still unknown.

The chain uses TRBV7-2 and TRBJ1-2; 7 bases line up with TRBD1. Sequencing was carried out using blood. The TCR was taken from a man aged 35-49 years with Graves' ophthalmopathy. The CDR3 sequence is CASSSNRGKSGYTF. The CDR3 DNA reads as TGTGCCAGCAGCTCCAACAGGGGAAAGAGTGGCTACACCTTC.